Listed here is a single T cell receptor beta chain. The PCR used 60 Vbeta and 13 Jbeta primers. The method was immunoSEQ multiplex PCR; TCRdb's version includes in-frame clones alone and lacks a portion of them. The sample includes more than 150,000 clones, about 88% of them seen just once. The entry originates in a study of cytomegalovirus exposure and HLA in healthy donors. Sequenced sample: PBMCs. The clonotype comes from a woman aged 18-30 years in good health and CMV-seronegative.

The CDR3, as DNA: TGTGCCAGTAGTCTTGAGGCGGGGGCGGTCAGCGGGGGCGTTGAGCAGTTCTTC. Amino acid sequence: CASSLEAGAVSGGVEQFF. The chain uses TRBV19 and TRBJ2-1; 8 bases are shared with TRBD2. J was trimmed by 9 bases and V by 5 bases; bases with no gene match: 21. The CDR3 is 18 amino acids. CDR1 is LNHDA and CDR2 is SQIVND in the germline V gene (reference sequence).